The 5 T cell receptor beta chains below come from one sample, sequenced in a study of T cells in women clearing cervical HPV infection. Generated by immunoSEQ multiplex PCR, the TCRdb table keeps only in-frame clones and is missing some. The record lists 20,000 to 30,000 clones, of which the ten most abundant hold approximately 6.3%. Specimen: blood buffy coat. The receptors were gathered from a woman aged 18-69 years with a cervical HPV16 infection that either progressed to CIN3+ or cleared (not recorded which).

Concerning this clone: The CDR3 end falls 3 residues outside the read, so it is completed with the germline J gene. The chain links TRBV5-4 to TRBJ1-1; D gene ambiguous. Germline lookup yields CDR1 SGHNT and CDR2 YYREEE (reference sequence). V lost 1 base to trimming and J lost 1 base, with 8 bases between them. This CDR3 comprises 14 residues. Partial CDR3 DNA: TGTGCCAGCAGCTTGACAGCCACGAACACTGAA. The encoded protein is CASSLTATNTE. The whole CDR3 region reads CASSLTATNTEAFF. The whole variable domain, filled in from reference TRBV5-4 and TRBJ1-1, reads ETGVTQSPTHLIKTRGQQVTLRCSSQSGHNTVSWYQQALGQGPQFIFQYYREEENGRGNFPPRFSGLQFPNYSSELNVNALELDDSALYLCASSLTATNTEAFFGQGTRLTVV.

On this clone itself: Coverage ceases 3 residues before the CDR3 finishes, and the germline J gene fills in the end. The chain joins TRBV5-5 to TRBJ1-4; 7 nucleotides align to TRBD1. There are 14 residues in the CDR3. The ends lost 4 bases at V and 4 bases at J; junction bases unmatched: 4. Germline CDR1 is SGHKS and CDR2 is YYEKEE (reference sequence). Partial CDR3 DNA: TGTGCCAGCAGCGCCCGGGACAGTAATGAAAAA. Its protein is CASSARDSNEK. The whole CDR3 protein is CASSARDSNEKLFF.

CDR3 residues: CSAVQASGNQPQHF. The sequenced CDR3 bases are TGCAGTGCTGTACAGGCATCTGGCAATCAGCCC. The chain joins TRBV20-1 to TRBJ1-5, with a possible D match to TRBD1 (5 bases). Read data end 3 residues before the CDR3 end; the end is taken from the germline J gene. Trimming stripped 5 bases from V and 2 bases from J, with 13 bases between. The CDR3 covers 14 residues. The germline V gene has CDR1 DFQATT and CDR2 SNEGSKA (reference sequence).

About this clone: The DNA ends 3 residues before the CDR3 does, and the rest of the CDR3 is filled in from the germline J gene. This chain connects TRBV19 to TRBJ2-7; 7 bases are a match to TRBD2. Trimming cost V 1 base and J 1 base; bases outside gene matches: 7. CDR1 is LNHDA, CDR2 SQIVND, per germline (reference sequence). This CDR3 has 16 residues. The CDR3 DNA, read in part, is TGTGCCAGTAGTATAGGGGGGGGGACTCCGTCCTACGAG. Its protein is CASSIGGGTPSYE. The whole CDR3 reads CASSIGGGTPSYEQYF.

Comment on this clone: The DNA ends 3 residues before the CDR3 does, and the rest of the CDR3 is filled in from the germline J gene. V is TRBV2 and J is TRBJ2-3, with 7 bases lining up with TRBD1. Germline-derived CDR1 and CDR2 are SNHLY and FYNNEI. CDR3 length: 14 residues. The CDR3 spells CASRGQATLETQYF. The covered CDR3 bases are TGTGCCAGCCGCGGACAGGCGACCCTAGAGACG.